The present TCR beta chain was sequenced within a study of blood T cell repertoires in COVID-19. About the research overall: Acute and convalescent COVID-19 specimens originated in the United States, Italy and Spain.

Germline V CDR1 and CDR2: SQVTM, ANQGSEA. The CDR3 extends over 15 amino acids. Authors' analysis steps: Researchers report that nucleated cell counts were estimated from reference gene primer amplification. Profiling relied on immunoSEQ multiplex PCR, and the TCRdb table lists in-frame clones only, not all of them. V, J and clone size were drawn from that table, and D and trimming were deduced from the DNA. The sample shows about 170,000 clones, about 85% of them seen only once. Sequencing was performed on peripheral blood. V and J are TRBV29-1 and TRBJ1-1, with TRBD1 identical over 10 bases. The sequence was obtained from a human donor with acute or convalescent COVID-19. The donor label of this sample is uncertain. CDR3 in DNA: TGCAGTCCTTCTAAAGACAGGGGGCGGGGCACTGAAGCTTTCTTT. Translation: CSPSKDRGRGTEAFF.